Presented here are 3 T cell receptor beta chains from one specimen sequenced in a study of blood T cell repertoires in COVID-19. Repertoires were generated with immunoSEQ multiplex PCR, while TCRdb's copy carries only in-frame clones and drops some. The sample records about 170,000 clones, 82% being singletons. Specimen: peripheral blood. The receptors come from a woman of 80 years or more with active or convalescent COVID-19.

The J gene is TRBJ1-1, the V gene TRBV7-3; TRBD1 aligns across 8 bases. The CDR3 spans 15 residues. The germline CDR1 and CDR2 sequences are SGHTA and FQGTGA. The V gene end was trimmed by 6 bases and the J gene end by 1 base; junction bases not matched to a gene: 7. The DNA of the CDR3 is TGTGCCAGCAGTAGTTCCGGGACAGGGAACACTGAAGCTTTCTTT. The encoded protein is CASSSSGTGNTEAFF.

J is TRBJ2-3 and V is TRBV10-3, with TRBD2 matching over 14 bases. This CDR3 contains 16 residues. The V segment lost 7 bases and the J segment 4 bases; nucleotides outside the gene matches: 7. The germline V gene encodes CDR1 ENHRY and CDR2 SYGVKD. CDR3 in DNA: TGTGCCATCACCAAGGGACTAGCGGGAGACGCAGATACGCAGTATTTT. It encodes CAITKGLAGDADTQYF.

This chain links TRBV5-5 with TRBJ2-7; TRBD2 aligns across 8 bases. This CDR3 comprises 16 residues. With V trimmed by 0 bases and J by 5 bases, 10 bases remained unmatched. Germline V gene data show CDR1 as SGHKS and CDR2 as YYEKEE (reference sequence). The CDR3 region is CASSLGTSFIIDEQYF. In nucleotides, the CDR3 is TGTGCCAGCAGCTTGGGGACTAGCTTTATCATCGACGAGCAGTACTTC.